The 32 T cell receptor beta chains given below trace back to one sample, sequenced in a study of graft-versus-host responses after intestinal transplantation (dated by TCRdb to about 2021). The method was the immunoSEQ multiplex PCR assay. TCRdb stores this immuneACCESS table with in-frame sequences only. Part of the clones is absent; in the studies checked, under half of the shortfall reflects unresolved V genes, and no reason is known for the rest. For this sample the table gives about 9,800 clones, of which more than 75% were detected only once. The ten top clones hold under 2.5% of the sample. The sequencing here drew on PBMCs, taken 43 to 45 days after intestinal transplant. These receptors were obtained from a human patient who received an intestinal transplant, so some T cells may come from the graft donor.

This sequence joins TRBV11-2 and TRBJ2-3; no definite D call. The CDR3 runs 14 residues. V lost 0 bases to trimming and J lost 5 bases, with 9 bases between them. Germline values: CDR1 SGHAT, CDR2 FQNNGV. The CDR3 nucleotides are TGTGCCAGCAGCTTAGATCCCCACGGAGATACGCAGTATTTT. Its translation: CASSLDPHGDTQYF.

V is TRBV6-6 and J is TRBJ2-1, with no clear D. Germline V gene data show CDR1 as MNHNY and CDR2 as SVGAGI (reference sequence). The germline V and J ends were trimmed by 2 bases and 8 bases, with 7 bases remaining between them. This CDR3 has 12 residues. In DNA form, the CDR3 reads TGTGCCAGCAGTTACGGGAACGATGAGCAGTTCTTC. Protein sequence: CASSYGNDEQFF.

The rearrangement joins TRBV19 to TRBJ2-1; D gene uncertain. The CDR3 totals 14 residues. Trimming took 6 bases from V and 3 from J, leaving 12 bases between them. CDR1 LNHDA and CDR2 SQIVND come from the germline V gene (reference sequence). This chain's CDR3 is CASSISLRYNEQFF. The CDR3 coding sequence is TGTGCCAGTAGCATTTCCCTCCGCTACAATGAGCAGTTCTTC.

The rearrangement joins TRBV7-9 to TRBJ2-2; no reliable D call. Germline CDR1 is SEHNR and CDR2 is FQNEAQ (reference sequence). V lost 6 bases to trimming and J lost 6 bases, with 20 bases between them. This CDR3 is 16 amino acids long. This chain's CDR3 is CASRPQMVGFAGELFF. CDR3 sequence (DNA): TGTGCCAGCAGACCACAGATGGTCGGTTTCGCCGGGGAGCTGTTTTTT.

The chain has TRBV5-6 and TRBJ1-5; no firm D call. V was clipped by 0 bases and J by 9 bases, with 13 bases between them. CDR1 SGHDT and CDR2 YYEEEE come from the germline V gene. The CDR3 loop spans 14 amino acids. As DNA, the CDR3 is TGTGCCAGCAGCTTGGGCCCTTCACACTGGCCCCAGCATTTT. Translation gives CASSLGPSHWPQHF.

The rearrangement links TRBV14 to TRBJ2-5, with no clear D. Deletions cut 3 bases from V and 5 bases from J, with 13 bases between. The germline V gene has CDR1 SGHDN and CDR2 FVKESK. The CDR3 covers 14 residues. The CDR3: CASSHGRSRETQYF. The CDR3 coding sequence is TGTGCCAGCAGCCATGGACGGTCCAGGGAGACCCAGTACTTC.

CDR3 bases: TGTGCCAGCAGTGAGCGAGCGGGAGGGCCCGATGAGCAGTTCTTC. Protein product: CASSERAGGPDEQFF. The chain has TRBV2 and TRBJ2-1; 10 nucleotides match TRBD2. Germline-derived CDR1 and CDR2 are SNHLY and FYNNEI. The CDR3 extends over 15 amino acids. V lost 3 bases, J lost 8 bases, and 7 bases stayed unmatched.

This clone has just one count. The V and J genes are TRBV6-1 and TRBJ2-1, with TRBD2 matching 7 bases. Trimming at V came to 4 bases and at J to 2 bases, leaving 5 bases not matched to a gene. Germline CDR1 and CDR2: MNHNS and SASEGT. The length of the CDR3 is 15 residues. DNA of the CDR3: TGTGCCAGCAGTGTTGGACTAGGGCCCTACAATGAGCAGTTCTTC. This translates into CASSVGLGPYNEQFF.

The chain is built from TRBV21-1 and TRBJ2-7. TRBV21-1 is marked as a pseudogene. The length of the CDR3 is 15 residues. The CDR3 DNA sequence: TGTGCCAGCAGCAATCAAGAGCCCCAGAACTACGAGCAGTACTTC. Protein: CASSNQEPQNYEQYF.

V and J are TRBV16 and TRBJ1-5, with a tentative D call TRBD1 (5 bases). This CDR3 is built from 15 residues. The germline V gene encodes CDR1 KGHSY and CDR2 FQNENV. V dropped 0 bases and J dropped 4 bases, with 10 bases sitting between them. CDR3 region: CASSQSPGNNQPQHF. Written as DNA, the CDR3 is TGTGCCAGCAGCCAATCCCCAGGGAATAATCAGCCCCAGCATTTT.

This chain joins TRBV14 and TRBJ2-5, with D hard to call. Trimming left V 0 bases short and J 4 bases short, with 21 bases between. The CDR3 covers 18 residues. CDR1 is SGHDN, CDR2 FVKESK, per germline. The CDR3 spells CASSQDVWTQGLPETQYF. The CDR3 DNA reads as TGTGCCAGCAGCCAAGATGTGTGGACCCAAGGGTTACCAGAGACCCAGTACTTC. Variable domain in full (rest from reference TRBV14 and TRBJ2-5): EAGVTQFPSHSVIEKGQTVTLRCDPISGHDNLYWYRRVMGKEIKFLLHFVKESKQDESGMPNNRFLAERTGGTYSTLKVQPAELEDSGVYFCASSQDVWTQGLPETQYFGPGTRLLVL.

The CDR3 coding sequence is TGTGCCAGCAGGGACATACGGTCCTACGAGCAGTACTTC. Translated: CASRDIRSYEQYF. This sequence joins TRBV28 and TRBJ2-7; the D gene is possibly TRBD1 (5 bases). V was cut by 6 bases and J by 1 base, with 10 bases left in between. The V gene's germline CDR1 is MDHEN and CDR2 SYDVKM. This CDR3 is built from 13 residues.

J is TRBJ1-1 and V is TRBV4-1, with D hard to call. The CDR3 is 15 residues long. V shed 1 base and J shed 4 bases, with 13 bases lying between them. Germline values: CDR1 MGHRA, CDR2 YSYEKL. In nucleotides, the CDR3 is TGCGCCAGCAGCCAAGTAGGCAGCCGGGGCACTGAAGCTTTCTTT. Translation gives CASSQVGSRGTEAFF.

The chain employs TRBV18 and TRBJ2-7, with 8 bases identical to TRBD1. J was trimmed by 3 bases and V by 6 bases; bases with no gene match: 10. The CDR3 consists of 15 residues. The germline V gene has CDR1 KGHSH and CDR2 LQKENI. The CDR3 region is CASSAGGTGVYEQYF. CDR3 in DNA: TGTGCCAGCTCGGCAGGGGGGACAGGAGTCTACGAGCAGTACTTC.

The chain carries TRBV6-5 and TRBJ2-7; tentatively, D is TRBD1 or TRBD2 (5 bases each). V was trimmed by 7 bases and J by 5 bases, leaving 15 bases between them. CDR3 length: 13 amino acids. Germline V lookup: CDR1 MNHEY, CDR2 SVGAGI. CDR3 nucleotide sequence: TGTGCCAGCACTCCTGGTAGGGGAGACGAGCAGTACTTC. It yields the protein CASTPGRGDEQYF.

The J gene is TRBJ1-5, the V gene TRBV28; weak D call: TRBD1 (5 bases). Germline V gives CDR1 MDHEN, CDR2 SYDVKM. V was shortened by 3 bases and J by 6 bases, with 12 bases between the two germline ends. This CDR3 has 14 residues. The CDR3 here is CASSLRRGAQPQHF. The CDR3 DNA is TGTGCCAGCAGTTTGAGACGTGGGGCTCAGCCCCAGCATTTT.

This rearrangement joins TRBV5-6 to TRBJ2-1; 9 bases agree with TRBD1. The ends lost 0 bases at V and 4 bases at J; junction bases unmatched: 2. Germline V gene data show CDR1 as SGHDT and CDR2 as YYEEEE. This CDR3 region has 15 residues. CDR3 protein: CASSLAGTGYNEQFF. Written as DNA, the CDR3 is TGTGCCAGCAGCTTGGCCGGGACAGGGTACAATGAGCAGTTCTTC.

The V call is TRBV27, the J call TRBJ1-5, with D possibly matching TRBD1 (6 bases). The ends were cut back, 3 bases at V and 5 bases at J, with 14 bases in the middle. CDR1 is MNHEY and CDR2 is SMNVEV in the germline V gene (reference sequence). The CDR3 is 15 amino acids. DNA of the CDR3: TGTGCCAGCAGTTTCAGACAGGACGGGTATCAGCCCCAGCATTTT. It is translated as CASSFRQDGYQPQHF.

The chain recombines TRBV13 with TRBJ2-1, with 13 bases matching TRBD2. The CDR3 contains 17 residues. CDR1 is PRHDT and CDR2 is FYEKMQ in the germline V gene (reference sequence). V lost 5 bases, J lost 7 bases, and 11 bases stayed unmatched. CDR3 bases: TGTGCCAGCAGCCCCCTGGGACTAGCGGGACCTGGGAATGAGCAGTTCTTC. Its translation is CASSPLGLAGPGNEQFF.

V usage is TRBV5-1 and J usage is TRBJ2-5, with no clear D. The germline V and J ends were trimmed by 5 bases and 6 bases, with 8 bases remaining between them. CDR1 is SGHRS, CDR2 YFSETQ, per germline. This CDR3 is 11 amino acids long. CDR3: CASRGVQTQYF. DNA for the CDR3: TGCGCCAGCAGGGGTGTACAGACCCAGTACTTC. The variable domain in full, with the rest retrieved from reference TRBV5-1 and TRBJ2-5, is KAGVTQTPRYLIKTRGQQVTLSCSPISGHRSVSWYQQTPGQGLQFLFEYFSETQRNKGNFPGRFSGRQFSNSRSEMNVSTLELGDSALYLCASRGVQTQYFGPGTRLLVL.

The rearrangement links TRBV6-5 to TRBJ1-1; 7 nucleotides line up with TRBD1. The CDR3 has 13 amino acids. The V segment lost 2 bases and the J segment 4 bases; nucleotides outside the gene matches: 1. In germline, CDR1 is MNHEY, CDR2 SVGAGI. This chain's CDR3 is CASSYRGLTEAFF. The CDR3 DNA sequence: TGTGCCAGCAGTTACAGGGGGCTCACTGAAGCTTTCTTT.

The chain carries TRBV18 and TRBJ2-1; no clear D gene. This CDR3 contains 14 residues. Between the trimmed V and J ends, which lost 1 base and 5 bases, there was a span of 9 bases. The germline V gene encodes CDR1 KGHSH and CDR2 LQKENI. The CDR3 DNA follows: TGTGCCAGCTCACCACGTGATAGTAACAATGAGCAGTTCTTC. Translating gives CASSPRDSNNEQFF.

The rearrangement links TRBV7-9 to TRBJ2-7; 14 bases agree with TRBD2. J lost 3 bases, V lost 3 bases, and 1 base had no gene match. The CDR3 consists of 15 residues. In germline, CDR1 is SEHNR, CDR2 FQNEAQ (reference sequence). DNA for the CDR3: TGTGCCAGCAGCTTTGGACTAGCGGGAGGCTACGAGCAGTACTTC. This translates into CASSFGLAGGYEQYF.

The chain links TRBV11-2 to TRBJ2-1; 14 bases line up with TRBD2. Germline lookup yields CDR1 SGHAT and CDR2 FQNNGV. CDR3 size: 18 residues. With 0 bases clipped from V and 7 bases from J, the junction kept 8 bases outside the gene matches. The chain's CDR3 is CASSLDPRLAGGPNEQFF. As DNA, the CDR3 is TGTGCCAGCAGCTTAGACCCGCGACTAGCGGGGGGGCCTAATGAGCAGTTCTTC.

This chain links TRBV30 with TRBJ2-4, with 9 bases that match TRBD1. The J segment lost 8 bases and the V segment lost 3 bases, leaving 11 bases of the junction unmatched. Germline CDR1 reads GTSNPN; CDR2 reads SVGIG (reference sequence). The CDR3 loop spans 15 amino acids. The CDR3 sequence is CAWSSGTGNMDIQYF. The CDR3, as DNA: TGTGCCTGGAGCAGCGGGACAGGGAATATGGACATTCAGTACTTC. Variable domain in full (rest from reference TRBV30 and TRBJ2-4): SQTIHQWPATLVQPVGSPLSLECTVEGTSNPNLYWYRQAAGRGLQLLFYSVGIGQISSEVPQNLSASRPQDRQFILSSKKLLLSDSGFYLCAWSSGTGNMDIQYFGAGTRLSVL.

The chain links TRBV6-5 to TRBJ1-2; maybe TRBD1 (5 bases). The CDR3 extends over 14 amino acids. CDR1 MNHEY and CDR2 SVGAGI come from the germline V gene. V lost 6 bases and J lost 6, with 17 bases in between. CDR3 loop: CASSSFAGGDGYTF. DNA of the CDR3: TGTGCCAGCAGCTCCTTCGCCGGGGGAGATGGCTACACCTTC.

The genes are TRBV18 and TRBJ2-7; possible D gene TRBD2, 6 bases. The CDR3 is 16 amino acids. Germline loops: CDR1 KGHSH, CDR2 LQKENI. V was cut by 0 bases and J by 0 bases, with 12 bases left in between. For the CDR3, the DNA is TGTGCCAGCTCACCACCGGCGGGGAGGTTCTCCTACGAGCAGTACTTC. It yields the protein CASSPPAGRFSYEQYF.

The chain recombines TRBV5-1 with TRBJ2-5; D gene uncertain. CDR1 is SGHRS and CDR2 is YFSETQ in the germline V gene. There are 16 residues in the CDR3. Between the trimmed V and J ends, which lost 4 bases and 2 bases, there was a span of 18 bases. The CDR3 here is CASSPDSQPIQETQYF. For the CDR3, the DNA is TGCGCCAGCAGCCCAGACTCGCAACCGATTCAAGAGACCCAGTACTTC.

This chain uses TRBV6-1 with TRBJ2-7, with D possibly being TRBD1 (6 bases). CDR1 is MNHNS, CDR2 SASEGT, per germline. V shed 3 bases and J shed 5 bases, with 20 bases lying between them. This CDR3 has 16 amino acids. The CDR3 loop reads CASSDRGRDVNNEQYF. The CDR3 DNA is TGTGCCAGCAGTGACAGGGGTCGGGACGTCAACAACGAGCAGTACTTC.

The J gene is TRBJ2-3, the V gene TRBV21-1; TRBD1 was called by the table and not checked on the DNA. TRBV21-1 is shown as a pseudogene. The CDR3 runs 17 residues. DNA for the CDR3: TGTGCCAGCAGCGTCAGGGTGGCTACAGTCATGCAAGATACGCAGTATTTT. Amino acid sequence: CASSVRVATVMQDTQYF.

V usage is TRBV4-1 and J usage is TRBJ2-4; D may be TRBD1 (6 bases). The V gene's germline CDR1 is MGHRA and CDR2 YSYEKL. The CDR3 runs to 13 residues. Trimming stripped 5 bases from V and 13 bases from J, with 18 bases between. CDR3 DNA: TGCGCCAGCAGCTACCCGGGACAAGCTTTCCAGTACTTC. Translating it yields CASSYPGQAFQYF.

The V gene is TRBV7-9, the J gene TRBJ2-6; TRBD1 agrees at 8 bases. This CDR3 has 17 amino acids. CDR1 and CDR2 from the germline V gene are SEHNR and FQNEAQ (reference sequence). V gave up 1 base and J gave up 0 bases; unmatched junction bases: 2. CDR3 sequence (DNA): TGTGCCAGCAGCTTAGGGGACAGGCCCTCTGGGGCCAACGTCCTGACTTTC. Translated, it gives CASSLGDRPSGANVLTF.